The 9 T cell receptor beta chains given below trace back to one sample, sequenced in a study of blood T cell repertoires in COVID-19. Sequenced by immunoSEQ multiplex PCR; TCRdb stores in-frame clones only, minus some. The sample carries about 61,000 clones, 85% recorded once. The material sequenced was peripheral blood. The source is a man between 65 and 85 years old with acute or convalescent COVID-19.

In DNA, the CDR3 is TGTGCCAGCTCACCACGGGCGGGCCTCCACACAGATACGCAGTATTTT. This sequence encodes CASSPRAGLHTDTQYF. The rearrangement links TRBV18 to TRBJ2-3; D is perhaps TRBD2 (5 bases). In germline, CDR1 is KGHSH, CDR2 LQKENI. V shed 1 base and J shed 2 bases, with 13 bases lying between them. The CDR3 consists of 16 residues.

This clone was recorded a few times. The CDR3 bases are TGTGCCAGCAGCTTAGGGGCCAGCTCCGAGCTGTTTTTT. Encoded protein: CASSLGASSELFF. The rearrangement joins TRBV11-3 to TRBJ2-2; the D is unclear. The V and J ends lost 1 base and 11 bases respectively, with 11 bases between them. Germline V lookup: CDR1 SGHNT, CDR2 YENEEA. The CDR3 is 13 amino acids.

The V and J genes are TRBV5-1 and TRBJ2-1; 10 bases agree with TRBD2. The germline CDR1 and CDR2 sequences are SGHRS and YFSETQ. The CDR3 totals 17 residues. Germline trimming cut 3 bases from V and 3 bases from J; bases unmatched to any gene: 9. The CDR3 reads CASSWGLAGEFYNEQFF. CDR3 in DNA: TGCGCCAGCAGCTGGGGGCTAGCGGGGGAATTCTACAATGAGCAGTTCTTC.

The CDR3 DNA sequence: TGTGCCAGCAGCCTGGGGGGGCGCGGGTACGAGCAGTACTTC. Translated: CASSLGGRGYEQYF. V gene TRBV3-1 (or the pseudogene TRBV3-2) combines with J gene TRBJ2-7; weak D call: TRBD2 (7 bases). In germline, CDR1 is LGHDT, CDR2 YNNKEL (reference sequence). The CDR3 is 14 amino acids. Deletions cut 4 bases from V and 4 bases from J, with 14 bases between.

This chain connects TRBV28 to TRBJ2-7, with TRBD2 identical over 10 bases. Unmatched junction bases numbered 2, after V lost 5 bases and J lost 1 base. Germline values: CDR1 MDHEN, CDR2 SYDVKM. This CDR3 comprises 14 residues. CDR3 amino acids: CASSRTSGSYEQYF. The CDR3 DNA reads as TGTGCCAGCAGTCGGACTAGCGGATCCTACGAGCAGTACTTC. Full variable domain (outside the CDR3, taken from reference TRBV28 and TRBJ2-7): DVKVTQSSRYLVKRTGEKVFLECVQDMDHENMFWYRQDPGLGLRLIYFSYDVKMKEKGDIPEGYSVSREKKERFSLILESASTNQTSMYLCASSRTSGSYEQYFGPGTRLTVT.

This sequence joins TRBV5-4 and TRBJ2-6; 7 positions match TRBD1. In germline, CDR1 is SGHNT, CDR2 YYREEE (reference sequence). The CDR3 totals 17 residues. Unmatched junction bases numbered 3, after V lost 0 bases and J lost 0 bases. The CDR3 protein is CASSLGQGTSGANVLTF. DNA for the CDR3: TGTGCCAGCAGCTTGGGACAGGGTACCTCTGGGGCCAACGTCCTGACTTTC.

This chain connects TRBV7-3 to TRBJ2-2; possibly TRBD2 for D (7 bases). Germline values: CDR1 SGHTA, CDR2 FQGTGA. Trimming left V 5 bases short and J 0 bases short, with 16 bases between. This CDR3 is built from 17 residues. The CDR3 here is CASSPPGGGPNTGELFF. In nucleotides, the CDR3 is TGTGCCAGCAGCCCCCCGGGCGGGGGCCCGAACACCGGGGAGCTGTTTTTT.

This chain connects TRBV2 to TRBJ1-6, with D possibly being TRBD1 (5 bases). Deletions cut 6 bases from V and 9 bases from J, with 21 bases between. CDR1 is SNHLY and CDR2 is FYNNEI in the germline V gene. The CDR3 spans 16 residues. CDR3 residues: CASSAQGFQSGSPLHF. The CDR3 bases are TGTGCCAGCAGCGCGCAGGGTTTCCAATCGGGTTCACCCCTCCACTTT.

CDR3 DNA: TGTGCCAGCTCAGAGACAGGGGCCTCACCCCTCCACTTT. This sequence encodes CASSETGASPLHF. V usage is TRBV18 and J usage is TRBJ1-6; 8 bases are a match to TRBD1. The CDR3 runs to 13 residues. V lost 5 bases and J lost 10; bases outside the gene matches: 4. The germline CDR1 and CDR2 sequences are KGHSH and LQKENI. The full variable domain, its missing parts supplied by reference TRBV18 and TRBJ1-6, is NAGVMQNPRHLVRRRGQEARLRCSPMKGHSHVYWYRQLPEEGLKFMVYLQKENIIDESGMPKERFSAEFPKEGPSILRIQQVVRGDSAAYFCASSETGASPLHFGNGTRLTVT.